The sequence of this TCR beta chain was determined in a study of control samples from healthy donors and cancer patients. Assay used: immunoSEQ multiplex PCR; TCRdb lists only in-frame clones, some missing. Of 90,000 to 100,000 clones listed, about 79% are singletons. The sequenced sample consisted of blood. The TCR was taken from a woman younger than 45 in good health.

The CDR3 loop reads CASSQGQYTGELFF. For the CDR3, the DNA is TGCGCCAGCAGCCAGGGACAGTACACCGGGGAGCTGTTTTTT. The rearrangement links TRBV5-1 to TRBJ2-2, with 7 bases identical to TRBD1. Germline CDR1 is SGHRS and CDR2 is YFSETQ. The CDR3 length is 14 residues. V trimming: 4 bases; J trimming: 3 bases; junction bases outside the gene matches: 3.